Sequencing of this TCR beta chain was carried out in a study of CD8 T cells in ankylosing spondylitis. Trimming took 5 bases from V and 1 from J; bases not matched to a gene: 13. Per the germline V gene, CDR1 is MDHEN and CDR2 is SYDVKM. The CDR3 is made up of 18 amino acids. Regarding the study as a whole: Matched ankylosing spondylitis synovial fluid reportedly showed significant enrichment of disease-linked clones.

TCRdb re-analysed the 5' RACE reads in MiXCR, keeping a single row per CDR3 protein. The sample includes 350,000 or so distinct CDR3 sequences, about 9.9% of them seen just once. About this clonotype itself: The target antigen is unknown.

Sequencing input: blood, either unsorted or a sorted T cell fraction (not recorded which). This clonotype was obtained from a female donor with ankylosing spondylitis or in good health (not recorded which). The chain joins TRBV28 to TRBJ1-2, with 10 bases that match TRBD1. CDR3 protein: CASSHHPGTGADNYGYTF. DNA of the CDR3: TGTGCCAGCAGTCACCACCCCGGGACAGGGGCGGATAACTATGGCTACACCTTC.